These T cell receptor beta chains were read from a single sample in a study of blood T cell repertoires in COVID-19. Clones were read by immunoSEQ multiplex PCR, and TCRdb kept only the in-frame ones, dropping some. The sample holds around 300,000 clones, 70% to 90% seen once. Sequenced: PBMCs or T cells enriched from blood (not recorded which). The origin of the receptors is a woman in her twenties or thirties who had recovered from COVID-19. The CDR3 runs from the conserved cysteine through the conserved F or W. The D gene is left open where the match is weak. Rows may omit the clone size; those that give it use once, few, many or a size class.

cdr3_nt cdr3_aa clone_size cdr3_length j_call d_call v_call
TGCAGCGTCGCCCCGGACAGGGGAAACGACGTCCTGACTTTC CSVAPDRGNDVLTF NA 14 TRBJ2-6 TRBD1 TRBV29-1
TGTGCCAGCAGCTTAGGCCGGGGGGCTAGAAACAATGAGCAGTTCTTC CASSLGRGARNNEQFF NA 16 TRBJ2-1 NA TRBV11-2
TGTGCCAGCAGCTTGTTCTCTAGCCAAGAGACCCAGTACTTC CASSLFSSQETQYF NA 14 TRBJ2-5 NA TRBV5-5
TGCGCCAGCAGCCAAATACAGGGGGCTTCAGATACGCAGTATTTT CASSQIQGASDTQYF NA 15 TRBJ2-3 TRBD1 TRBV5-1
TGTGCCAGCAGCCAGCGGGGTTTACAAGAGACCCAGTACTTC CASSQRGLQETQYF NA 14 TRBJ2-5 NA TRBV3-1/TRBV3-2
TGTGCCAGCAGCTTTGCGCCCACAGATACGCAGTATTTT CASSFAPTDTQYF NA 13 TRBJ2-3 NA TRBV7-2
TGTGCCAGCAGTTTCCAGGGGGCCAATCAGCCCCAGCATTTT CASSFQGANQPQHF NA 14 TRBJ1-5 TRBD1 TRBV27
TGTGCCAGTAGGGAGGGACAGCGGAGCAATCAGCCCCAGCATTTT CASREGQRSNQPQHF NA 15 TRBJ1-5 TRBD1 TRBV19
TGCAGTGCTAGTCCGTTTGGGGGGGACACAGATACGCAGTATTTT CSASPFGGDTDTQYF NA 15 TRBJ2-3 TRBD2 TRBV20-1
TGTGCCAGCAGAACGGACAGGGGTTACGAAAAACTGTTTTTT CASRTDRGYEKLFF NA 14 TRBJ1-4 TRBD1 TRBV2
TGTGCCGCACGGACCAAGACAGGTGTCGGCGGCTACACCTTC CAARTKTGVGGYTF NA 14 TRBJ1-2 NA TRBV6-5
TGTGCCAGCAGCTTGACTAGCGGATACAATGAGCAGTTCTTC CASSLTSGYNEQFF NA 14 TRBJ2-1 TRBD2 TRBV7-9
TGTGCCAGCAGCCCGCCGGGACAGCGCCAATACAGCACAGATACGCAGTATTTT CASSPPGQRQYSTDTQYF NA 18 TRBJ2-3 TRBD1 TRBV5-4
TGTGCCAGCAGCTGGGGGACAGGGGGCTACGAGCAGTACTTC CASSWGTGGYEQYF NA 14 TRBJ2-7 TRBD1 TRBV11-2
TGTGCCAGCAGCGTAGGGGGCTACCAAGAGACCCAGTACTTC CASSVGGYQETQYF NA 14 TRBJ2-5 NA TRBV9
TGTGCCAGCAGCTTAGGTGTAACAGGGAATACGCAGTATTTT CASSLGVTGNTQYF NA 14 TRBJ2-3 NA TRBV7-6
TGTGCCAGCAGCCCCACGGGATCGCAGGGGAACTATGGCTACACCTTC CASSPTGSQGNYGYTF NA 16 TRBJ1-2 NA TRBV5-4
TGTGCCAGCAGCGTAGCGGAGGAGGGTCCTGGAAACACCATATATTTT CASSVAEEGPGNTIYF NA 16 TRBJ1-3 NA TRBV9
TGTGCCAGCAGTTTTCAGGGGAAGGCTGAAGCTTTCTTT CASSFQGKAEAFF few 13 TRBJ1-1 NA TRBV12-3/TRBV12-4
TGTGCCAGCAGCTCCCGGACAGGGGATTCACCCCTCCACTTT CASSSRTGDSPLHF NA 14 TRBJ1-6 TRBD1 TRBV9
TGTGCCAGCAGCTTAAAGTCTCAGGGGGGCAATCAGCCCCAGCATTTT CASSLKSQGGNQPQHF NA 16 TRBJ1-5 TRBD1 TRBV5-5
TGTGCCAGCAGTGGTCCAGGGGATGAGCAGTTCTTC CASSGPGDEQFF NA 12 TRBJ2-1 NA TRBV6-4
TGTGCCAGCAGTTCCCTGGACAGGGACCTCACAGATACGCAGTATTTT CASSSLDRDLTDTQYF NA 16 TRBJ2-3 TRBD1 TRBV28
TGCGCCAGCAGTGAGTCGACTTTTATCTCTAACACTGAAGCTTTCTTT CASSESTFISNTEAFF NA 16 TRBJ1-1 NA TRBV10-1
TGTGCCAGCTCACCATCGGGGGGGTATGGCTACACCTTC CASSPSGGYGYTF NA 13 TRBJ1-2 NA TRBV18
TGTGCCAGCAGCCTGATACAGGGGTTGACGGAGACCCAGTACTTC CASSLIQGLTETQYF few 15 TRBJ2-5 TRBD1 TRBV7-8
TGCAGTGCTAGTCACGCGGCGGGCGACGGCTACAATGAGCAGTTCTTC CSASHAAGDGYNEQFF NA 16 TRBJ2-1 NA TRBV20-1
TGTGCCAGCAGCCCGGTCCCGGCGGCTGAAGCTTTCTTT CASSPVPAAEAFF NA 13 TRBJ1-1 NA TRBV7-8
TGTGCCAGTAGTTCTACGGGACAGGCTAACGAGAACCAGCATTTT CASSSTGQANENQHF NA 15 TRBJ1-5 TRBD1 TRBV19
TGTGCCAGCAGTTTAGGGTTAGGGGTAAGGTACGAGCAGTACTTC CASSLGLGVRYEQYF NA 15 TRBJ2-7 NA TRBV28
TGTGCCAGCAGCGGCCGACCGGACTCGTGGCAGTACTTC CASSGRPDSWQYF once 13 TRBJ2-7 NA TRBV3-1/TRBV3-2
TGTGCCAGCACCAGGGGGGCGCGTACTGAAGCTTTCTTT CASTRGARTEAFF few 13 TRBJ1-1 TRBD1 TRBV12-3/TRBV12-4
TGTGCCAGCAGCGCGGCGCCCGGAAACACCATATATTTT CASSAAPGNTIYF NA 13 TRBJ1-3 NA TRBV13
TGTGCCAGCACGGTGGAGGGGGCGTTAGAAAAACTGTTTTTT CASTVEGALEKLFF NA 14 TRBJ1-4 TRBD1 TRBV2
TGTGCCATCAGTGTAGGGGGAGACTCAGATACGCAGTATTTT CAISVGGDSDTQYF NA 14 TRBJ2-3 NA TRBV10-3
TGTGCCAGCAGTTACACGGACAGGGGGCTTGATGGCTACACCTTC CASSYTDRGLDGYTF NA 15 TRBJ1-2 TRBD1 TRBV6-2/TRBV6-3
TGTGCCAGCAGTTGGGACAGGGGCCCTAATCAGCCCCAGCATTTT CASSWDRGPNQPQHF NA 15 TRBJ1-5 TRBD1 TRBV2
TGCGCCAGCAGTGATTGGACAGGGAGCTACGAGCAGTACTTC CASSDWTGSYEQYF NA 14 TRBJ2-7 TRBD1 TRBV10-2
TGTGCCAGCAGCGTTGTTCAGGAAGGCTACACCTTC CASSVVQEGYTF NA 12 TRBJ1-2 NA TRBV28
TGTGCCAGCAGCTTAGATGCAGGGCAAGGAAACACCATATATTTT CASSLDAGQGNTIYF NA 15 TRBJ1-3 NA TRBV7-2
TGTGCCAGCAGTTACCGCCCGGGGGGCTATGGCTACACCTTC CASSYRPGGYGYTF NA 14 TRBJ1-2 NA TRBV6-5
TGTGCCAGCAGTCGGACAGGGTGGGACACTGAAGCTTTCTTT CASSRTGWDTEAFF NA 14 TRBJ1-1 TRBD1 TRBV6-2/TRBV6-3
TGCGCCAGCAGCTTAGGACTAGCCGATTCCTACGAGCAGTACTTC CASSLGLADSYEQYF NA 15 TRBJ2-7 TRBD2 TRBV5-1
TGTGCCAGCAGCTTGGGGGACAGGGGGTCGGAGACCCAGTACTTC CASSLGDRGSETQYF NA 15 TRBJ2-5 TRBD1 TRBV5-8
TGTGCCAGCAGCTTTAACCGGGGTGGGCAGTTCTTC CASSFNRGGQFF NA 12 TRBJ2-1 NA TRBV11-2
TGTGCCAGCTCACCGGCGGGGGTAGCTGAAGCTTTCTTT CASSPAGVAEAFF NA 13 TRBJ1-1 NA TRBV18
TGTGCCAGCAGTTACCGTAATCAGCCCCAGCATTTT CASSYRNQPQHF NA 12 TRBJ1-5 NA TRBV6-6